The T cell receptor beta chain under discussion was sequenced for a study of shared clonotypes between healthy human individuals (dated by TCRdb to 2018 to 2021). At the level of the whole study: The cohort comprised a couple of women and a few men aged 18 to 49 years. Per donor, three plates each were used for CD4 naive and CD4 memory, two for CD8 naive, and one for CD8 memory. The study deeply sequenced blood TCR repertoires of five healthy adults to estimate repertoire size and the extent of clonotype sharing between individuals. To increase sequencing depth and limit assay-specific biases, different laboratories used diverse techniques to prepare libraries and sequence TCR repertoires. Between about 0.94 and 8.9 billion PBMCs per donor were obtained by leukapheresis. On the study overall, not on this receptor specifically: Clonotypes shared by all four sorted-subset donors showed higher generation probabilities than non-shared clonotypes. Because the study included a small number of donors, the genetic and exposure-history diversity represented was limited. Pairwise subsampling led to the expectation that sequencing depth would affect the degree of clonotype sharing among donors. When several donors were compared, the shared fraction of clonotypes was approximately 5% for naive CD4, around 3.6% for naive CD8, about 2.4% for memory CD4, and 0.4% for memory CD8. Naive subsets generally had larger estimated clonotype richness than memory subsets. Even with the large sequencing depth, rarefaction of the sorted-subset datasets indicated that sequencing was incomplete. Only blood was sampled, and tissue TCR repertoires likely differ from those in blood.

Using the deep immunoSEQ assay, multiplex PCR amplified TCR CDR3 regions from genomic DNA. For each cell subset, the extracted genomic DNA was distributed evenly across all wells of several immunoSEQ 96-well plates, and each plate served as one replicate. Each replicate PCR for sorted subsets received about 210 ng genomic DNA, equal to tens of thousands of T cell genomes. The purified libraries were quantified using a Qubit 3.0 fluorometer, sized with a Bioanalyzer 2100, and then quantified again using the KAPA Library Quantification kit. Every immunoSEQ 96-well plate was sequenced on a separate single-read 150-cycle Illumina NextSeq 550 flow cell. The authors' analysis ran thus. Because the immunoSEQ output included only junctional sequences and no quality scores, the filtering could not be the same as the filtering used for full-length reads. To assign V/J genes and CDR3, sequences were annotated against IMGT germline references using PyIR, a Python wrapper for IgBLAST v1.9. Any read was removed if the V/J assignment was weak (E-value above 1e-6), the CDR3 was missing, or the read contained stop codons, out-of-frame junctions, or ambiguous translated residues. V3J clonotypes were defined as sequences sharing an identical inferred V gene, J gene, and CDR3 amino acid sequence. To compute the percentage overlap between repertoires, the number of shared unique clonotypes was divided by the size of the smaller repertoire. Repertoire richness was assessed with RTK rarefaction, the Chao1 estimator, and Recon v2.1 estimates of unobserved clonotypes. OLGA was used to compute generation probabilities for all TCRbeta clonotypes that the gDNA method yielded from a handful of donors. TCRdb took over this immuneACCESS table, retaining in-frame rearrangements with V and J assigned. Such tables are incomplete; in checked studies, under half of the missing clones stem from an unresolved V gene, and the remainder is unexplained. That table is the source of V, J and clone size, and D and trimming were worked out from the DNA. The sample data list a few million clones, and 90% to 95% of these were observed just once. The ten largest clonotypes hold under 2% of the sample.

CD8 naive samples consisted of CD45RO-negative cells that were positively selected for CCR7, yielding a CD45RA+CCR7+ population without TemRA cells. Donors were healthy HIV-negative adults with no recently reported acute infections or vaccinations. Every donor was a Caucasian adult residing in Nashville, Tennessee, USA. Blood was collected by leukapheresis, and PBMCs were isolated by Ficoll-Histopaque density gradient centrifugation and then cryopreserved in liquid nitrogen vapor phase. Purity and quantity of every magnetically sorted T cell population were checked by analytical flow cytometry. From each sorted fraction, genomic DNA was isolated and quantified by UV absorbance on a Nanodrop 2000c. Reading from cysteine to phenylalanine, the CDR3 counts 19 amino acids. Left in the record is the CDR3 DNA by itself, 57 bases read in frame from the first base. CDR1 and CDR2 are read off the germline V gene as SGHNT and YENEEA. The junction shows trimming of 11 bases on V and 5 bases on J, and the gene matches do not reach 25 bases of it.

With respect to this clone: Its antigen is unknown. Base-call qualities are not available, and no considerably larger clone is one nucleotide away.

The receptor's source is a man aged 18 to 29 in good health. Some clones in this sample may be carry-over from other donors' samples. The chain is encoded by TRBV11-3 joined to TRBJ2-3; 10 nucleotides in the junction match TRBD2. The sample was naive CD8+ T cells from PBMCs. Reading the label with the study, this specimen's cell subset or site is: CD45RA+CCR7+. The CDR3 corresponds to CARTTPGQEILAGQDTQYF. The DNA sequence reads TGTGCCCGAACTACACCGGGACAGGAGATACTAGCGGGACAAGATACGCAGTATTTT.